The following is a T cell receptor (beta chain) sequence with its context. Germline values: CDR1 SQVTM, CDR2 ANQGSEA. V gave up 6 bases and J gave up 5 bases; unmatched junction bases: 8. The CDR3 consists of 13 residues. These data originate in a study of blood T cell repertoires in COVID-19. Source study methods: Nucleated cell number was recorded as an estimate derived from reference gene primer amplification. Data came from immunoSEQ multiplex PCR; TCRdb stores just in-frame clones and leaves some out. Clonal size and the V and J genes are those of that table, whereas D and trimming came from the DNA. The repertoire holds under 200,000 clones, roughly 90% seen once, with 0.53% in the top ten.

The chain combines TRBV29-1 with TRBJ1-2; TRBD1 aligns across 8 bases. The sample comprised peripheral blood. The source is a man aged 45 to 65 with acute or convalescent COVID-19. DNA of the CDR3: TGCAGCGTGTGGACAGGGACACTATATGGCTACACCTTC. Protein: CSVWTGTLYGYTF.